These 28 T cell receptor beta chains share one sample of origin, sequenced in a study of T cells in Graves' hyperthyroidism and ophthalmopathy. There were TCR beta CDR3 regions amplified from RNA transcripts. HTBI primers were used for first-round RT-PCR of the TCR CDR3. TCRdb independently ran MiXCR on the multiplex PCR reads; one entry per CDR3 protein. In the table there are about 480,000 distinct CDR3 sequences, around a quarter of which are singletons. Sequencing was carried out using blood. All receptors come from a woman aged 25 to 39 with Graves' ophthalmopathy.

This clonotype showed up many times. The J gene is TRBJ1-1, the V gene TRBV7-9; D not certain. The V gene lost 5 bases and the J gene lost 0 bases, with 10 bases spanning the gap. This CDR3 spans 14 amino acids. CDR1 is SEHNR, CDR2 FQNEAQ, per germline (reference sequence). This chain's CDR3 is CASSRPPMNTEAFF. In DNA form, the CDR3 reads TGTGCCAGCAGCCGCCCACCTATGAACACTGAAGCTTTCTTT.

In this sample, this clonotype turned up many times. The rearrangement links TRBV30 to TRBJ2-7; D remains ambiguous. The CDR3 consists of 12 residues. The V gene's germline CDR1 is GTSNPN and CDR2 SVGIG (reference sequence). V lost 1 base to trimming and J lost 2 bases, with 6 bases between them. CDR3 sequence: CAWSAGTYEQYF. CDR3 coding DNA: TGTGCCTGGAGTGCGGGTACCTACGAGCAGTACTTC.

This clonotype has at least ten counts. The chain joins TRBV6-1 to TRBJ1-5; no clear D. The CDR3 spans 14 residues. Germline lookup yields CDR1 MNHNS and CDR2 SASEGT. V shed 9 bases and J shed 3 bases, with 15 bases lying between them. CDR3 protein: CARGPTDINQPQHF. CDR3 coding DNA: TGTGCCAGGGGCCCCACAGACATCAATCAGCCCCAGCATTTT.

This clonotype was picked up a small number of times. The chain employs TRBV19 and TRBJ1-5; D gene ambiguous. Trimming pared 6 bases from V and 1 base from J, leaving 13 bases between. Germline V gene sequence: CDR1 LNHDA, CDR2 SQIVND (reference sequence). The CDR3 totals 15 residues. The CDR3 loop is CASSQWRASNQPQHF. The CDR3 DNA reads TGTGCCAGTAGCCAGTGGAGGGCCAGCAATCAGCCCCAGCATTTT.

The V call is TRBV20-1, the J call TRBJ1-5; the D gene is possibly TRBD1 (5 bases). This CDR3 is built from 13 residues. CDR1 and CDR2 from the germline V gene are DFQATT and SNEGSKA (reference sequence). With 5 bases removed from V and 2 bases from J, the gap between germline ends came to 10 bases. CDR3 amino acids: CSAGGNGNQPQHF. The CDR3 nucleotides are TGCAGTGCTGGGGGAAACGGCAATCAGCCCCAGCATTTT.

This chain uses TRBV20-1 with TRBJ2-7; TRBD2 matches at 8 bases. V was pared by 0 bases and J by 2 bases, with 6 bases of the junction left unmatched. The CDR3 has 15 amino acids. Germline loops: CDR1 DFQATT, CDR2 SNEGSKA (reference sequence). The CDR3: CSARDLSGSPYEQYF. CDR3 coding DNA: TGCAGTGCTAGAGATTTAAGCGGGAGTCCCTACGAGCAGTACTTC.

The genes are TRBV12-3 or TRBV12-4 and TRBJ1-1; tentatively, D is TRBD1 (6 bases). There are 13 residues in the CDR3. V lost 1 base and J lost 4, with 7 bases in between. The CDR3 coding sequence is TGTGCCAGCAGTTTAGGGGACATCACTGAAGCTTTCTTT. Residues: CASSLGDITEAFF.

V gene TRBV7-6 combines with J gene TRBJ2-7, with D possibly TRBD2 on 5 matching bases. V lost 0 bases to trimming and J lost 3 bases, with 15 bases between them. The V gene's germline CDR1 is SGHVS and CDR2 FNYEAQ. The CDR3 covers 16 residues. This chain's CDR3 is CASSLAGSGLIYEQYF. The CDR3 coding sequence is TGTGCCAGCAGCTTAGCAGGTAGTGGACTTATCTACGAGCAGTACTTC.

The chain combines TRBV27 with TRBJ1-2; no clear D. The CDR3 contains 16 residues. The germline V gene has CDR1 MNHEY and CDR2 SMNVEV (reference sequence). The V gene lost 1 base and the J gene lost 3 bases, with 15 bases spanning the gap. For the CDR3, the DNA is TGTGCCAGCAGTTTATACTCCACCGGGGTTGACTATGGCTACACCTTC. Its translation is CASSLYSTGVDYGYTF.

Ten or more counts support this clonotype. A much larger clone differs from this one at a single base, so this may be a read error. This sequence joins TRBV6-5 and TRBJ1-1; TRBD1 might be the D (5 bases). The CDR3 runs to 13 residues. In germline, CDR1 is MNHEY, CDR2 SVGAGI. Trimming pared 4 bases from V and 1 base from J, leaving 7 bases between. This CDR3 reads CASSWTRNTEAFF. The CDR3, as DNA: TGTGCCAGCAGTTGGACACGGAACACTGAAGCTTTCTTT.

The rearrangement joins TRBV6-5 to TRBJ2-6; D may correspond to TRBD1 or TRBD2 (5 bases each). CDR3 length: 17 residues. Germline CDR1 is MNHEY and CDR2 is SVGAGI. V dropped 4 bases and J dropped 1 base, with 14 bases sitting between them. The CDR3 region is CASSSTGTPSGANVLTF. In DNA form, the CDR3 reads TGTGCCAGCAGTTCAACCGGGACCCCGTCTGGGGCCAACGTCCTGACTTTC.

In this sample, this clonotype turned up many times. The gene calls are TRBV5-1 and TRBJ1-1; possibly TRBD1 for D (5 bases). The CDR3 loop spans 15 amino acids. The germline V gene encodes CDR1 SGHRS and CDR2 YFSETQ. With 4 bases removed from V and 4 bases from J, the gap between germline ends came to 17 bases. The CDR3 DNA reads as TGCGCCAGCAGCCTACGGAACCAGGGAGGCACTGAAGCTTTCTTT. As protein: CASSLRNQGGTEAFF.

The chain is built from TRBV6-1 and TRBJ1-2; D gene uncertain. The CDR3 is made up of 14 amino acids. Germline values: CDR1 MNHNS, CDR2 SASEGT. The V gene lost 2 bases and the J gene lost 6 bases, with 13 bases spanning the gap. The CDR3, as DNA: TGTGCCAGCAGTGAACTGACCTCACGGCATGGCTACACCTTC. Translated, it gives CASSELTSRHGYTF.

In this sample, this clonotype turned up many times. V usage is TRBV5-1 and J usage is TRBJ2-7; D is unclear. V was trimmed by 4 bases and J by 3 bases, leaving 17 bases between them. Germline assignment: CDR1 SGHRS and CDR2 YFSETQ. The CDR3 spans 15 residues. This CDR3 is CASSPRATWNYEQYF. The CDR3 DNA follows: TGCGCCAGCAGCCCCCGGGCGACTTGGAACTACGAGCAGTACTTC.

This clonotype was seen repeatedly, ten times or more. V is TRBV6-1 and J is TRBJ2-7; 11 nucleotides match TRBD2. V was clipped by 11 bases and J by 3 bases; unmatched bases: 12. The germline V gene has CDR1 MNHNS and CDR2 SASEGT. The CDR3 runs 15 residues. CDR3 bases: TGTGCCGCAACATTAGCGGGGGGGTTGAACTACGAGCAGTACTTC. Translation gives CAATLAGGLNYEQYF.

The rearrangement uses TRBV7-9 and TRBJ2-7, with TRBD1 matching over 7 bases. CDR1 is SEHNR and CDR2 is FQNEAQ in the germline V gene (reference sequence). V shed 5 bases and J 4 bases; nucleotides not matched to a gene: 8. This CDR3 is 14 amino acids long. For the CDR3, the DNA is TGTGCCAGCAGCGCAGGACAGGACCCTTACGAGCAGTACTTC. This codes for CASSAGQDPYEQYF.

The chain recombines TRBV2 with TRBJ2-5, with D perhaps being TRBD1 or TRBD2 (6 bases each). Looked up from germline, CDR1 is SNHLY and CDR2 is FYNNEI. V lost 7 bases to trimming and J lost 2 bases, with 17 bases between them. There are 15 residues in the CDR3. CDR3 bases: TGTGCCAGCAAAAAATTGAGGGGGGAGCAAGAGACCCAGTACTTC. Residues: CASKKLRGEQETQYF.

Remarks on this clonotype: A junction end diverges from the germline sequence, so it may reflect a read error. The chain couples TRBV7-2 to TRBJ1-1; 8 bases agree with TRBD1. This CDR3 has 15 amino acids. Germline-derived CDR1 and CDR2 are SGHTA and FQGNSA. CDR3 loop: CAGSLEGQGTTEAFF. Written as DNA, the CDR3 is TGTGCCGGCAGCTTAGAAGGACAGGGAACCACTGAAGCTTTCTTT.

This clonotype has a single count. The chain has TRBV7-9 and TRBJ2-7, with a possible D match to TRBD2 (5 bases). The CDR3 is 15 amino acids. Trimming removed 1 base from V and 5 bases from J, with 15 bases in between. Germline V gene lookup returns CDR1 SEHNR and CDR2 FQNEAQ (reference sequence). CDR3 amino acids: CASSLVFSGSHEQYF. In DNA, the CDR3 is TGTGCCAGCAGCTTAGTCTTTTCGGGGTCCCACGAGCAGTACTTC.

This chain links TRBV30 with TRBJ2-7; D possibly corresponds to TRBD2 (7 bases). CDR1 is GTSNPN and CDR2 is SVGIG in the germline V gene (reference sequence). CDR3 length: 12 residues. V was pared by 8 bases and J by 6 bases, with 17 bases between. This chain's CDR3 is CAGGGGIGEQYF. The CDR3, as DNA: TGTGCCGGAGGGGGGGGGATCGGCGAGCAGTACTTC.

Points on this clonotype: Just one base apart from a much larger clone, this may be a read error. The conserved phenylalanine or tryptophan is not found at the CDR3 terminus, so this likely reflects a read error. The chain carries TRBV7-2 and TRBJ1-5, with TRBD1 as a possible D gene (5 bases). Trimming removed 5 bases from V and 3 bases from J, with 14 bases in between. Germline V gives CDR1 SGHTA, CDR2 FQGNSA. The CDR3 consists of 15 residues. The CDR3 loop reads CASSATGEFNQPQHV. CDR3 coding DNA: TGTGCCAGCAGCGCCACAGGCGAATTCAATCAGCCCCAGCATGTT.

Many counts were recorded for this clonotype. This sequence joins TRBV27 and TRBJ1-3, with a weak D call TRBD1 (5 bases). CDR1 is MNHEY, CDR2 SMNVEV, per germline (reference sequence). Trimming removed 5 bases at V and 2 bases at J, with 13 bases between. The CDR3 extends over 15 amino acids. The CDR3 protein is CASSPRGGTGNTIYF. Written as DNA, the CDR3 is TGTGCCAGCAGTCCACGTGGGGGGACTGGAAACACCATATATTTT.

This clonotype showed up just a few times. V is TRBV27 and J is TRBJ1-1; the D is unclear. CDR3 size: 13 residues. V was shortened by 7 bases and J by 2 bases, with 11 bases between the two germline ends. Germline CDR1 MNHEY, CDR2 SMNVEV (reference sequence). CDR3 amino acids: CASKGGLNTEAFF. DNA for the CDR3: TGTGCCAGCAAAGGAGGCCTCAACACTGAAGCTTTCTTT.

The CDR3 region has the DNA TGTGCCAGCAGCGACGCCCAGCCTAACACTGAAGCTTTCTTT. It yields the protein CASSDAQPNTEAFF. V gene TRBV11-1 combines with J gene TRBJ1-1; no clear D gene. V was clipped by 5 bases and J by 2 bases, with 12 bases between them. In germline, CDR1 is SGHAT, CDR2 FQDESV (reference sequence). This CDR3 comprises 14 residues.

A few counts support this clonotype. This sequence joins TRBV20-1 and TRBJ1-6; TRBD1 agrees at 8 bases. This CDR3 spans 13 amino acids. V lost 5 bases, J lost 5 bases, and 2 bases stayed unmatched. Germline CDR1 is DFQATT and CDR2 is SNEGSKA (reference sequence). CDR3 residues: CSAPDRDNSPLHF. The CDR3 DNA sequence: TGCAGTGCTCCGGACAGGGATAATTCACCCCTCCACTTT.

At least ten counts were recorded for this clonotype. The rearrangement joins TRBV6-5 to TRBJ2-5, with TRBD2 identical over 10 bases. This CDR3 is built from 17 residues. Per germline, CDR1 MNHEY and CDR2 SVGAGI. V dropped 0 bases and J dropped 2; count of bases not matched to a gene: 6. The CDR3 is CASSYSGSGGPQETQYF. In DNA form, the CDR3 reads TGTGCCAGCAGTTACTCGGGTAGCGGGGGGCCGCAAGAGACCCAGTACTTC.

Many counts were recorded for this clonotype. The V gene is TRBV28, the J gene TRBJ1-1, with TRBD1 matching over 7 bases. Germline CDR1 MDHEN, CDR2 SYDVKM. This CDR3 comprises 15 residues. V lost 2 bases and J lost 6; bases outside the gene matches: 9. The CDR3 loop reads CASSLSDRAASEAFF. The CDR3, as DNA: TGTGCCAGCAGTTTAAGTGACAGGGCGGCCTCTGAAGCTTTCTTT.

This clonotype was counted ten times or more. The chain recombines TRBV30 with TRBJ2-5, with D unresolved. V lost 0 bases and J 3 bases, leaving 11 bases between the germline ends. The germline CDR1 and CDR2 sequences are GTSNPN and SVGIG (reference sequence). This CDR3 contains 14 residues. Here the CDR3 DNA reads TGTGCCTGGAGTGTCGGAGACATCAAAGAGACCCAGTACTTC. Its translation is CAWSVGDIKETQYF.